The source of this T cell receptor (beta chain) is a study of blood T cell repertoires in COVID-19. Study at large: Specimens from acute and convalescent COVID-19 originated in the United States, Italy and Spain. PBMCs, B-cell-depleted T cells, or T cells were the source of the cDNA or gDNA that made up the material.

Looked up from germline, CDR1 is MGHRA and CDR2 is YSYEKL. The J segment lost 0 bases and the V segment lost 4 bases, leaving 2 bases of the junction unmatched. This CDR3 is built from 15 residues. Produced via immunoSEQ multiplex PCR; TCRdb's table is partial and in-frame only. The sample yields over 200,000 clones, 65% to 90% seen once. Sequenced sample: PBMCs or T cells enriched from blood (not recorded which). The V gene is TRBV4-1, the J gene TRBJ1-4; 7 bases map to TRBD1. This clonotype was obtained from a woman aged 50 to 60 with acute COVID-19. Here the CDR3 reads CASSRTGATNEKLFF. CDR3 nucleotide sequence: TGCGCCAGCAGCCGGACAGGAGCAACTAATGAAAAACTGTTTTTT.